Listed below are T cell receptor beta chains from one sample, sequenced in a study of blood T cell repertoires in COVID-19. Here immunoSEQ multiplex PCR was the method, and the copy in TCRdb shows in-frame clones only, minus some. Of a few hundred thousand clones in the sample, approximately 82% are singletons; the top ten hold roughly 15%. The sample comprised PBMCs or T cells enriched from blood (not recorded which). These receptors all come from a man between 40 and 49 years old who had recovered from COVID-19. Both conserved end residues are part of each CDR3. D genes are given only for firm matches. Size is omitted from some rows. Given values are once, few, many or a class for expanded clones.

D | J | V | size | CDR3 | DNA
NA | TRBJ1-4 | TRBV6-5 | NA | CASSYSGRVGEKLFF | TGTGCCAGCAGTTACTCAGGCAGGGTTGGGGAAAAACTGTTTTTT
NA | TRBJ1-2 | TRBV6-5 | NA | CASSSDSSNYGYTF | TGTGCCAGCAGTTCCGACAGCTCTAACTATGGCTACACCTTC
NA | TRBJ1-6 | TRBV9 | once | CASSISGFSPLHF | TGTGCCAGCAGCATATCAGGTTTTTCACCCCTCCACTTT
TRBD2 | TRBJ2-7 | TRBV5-1 | NA | CASSVGGGGPYEQYF | TGCGCCAGCAGCGTTGGCGGGGGGGGGCCTTACGAGCAGTACTTC
TRBD2 | TRBJ2-7 | TRBV3-1/TRBV3-2 | NA | CASSPQLASSYEQYF | TGTGCCAGCAGCCCCCAACTAGCGAGCTCCTACGAGCAGTACTTC
NA | TRBJ2-6 | TRBV29-1 | NA | CSATVSGANVLTF | TGCAGCGCTACAGTCTCTGGGGCCAACGTCCTGACTTTC
TRBD1 | TRBJ1-2 | TRBV29-1 | NA | CSVVSPGGRDGYTF | TGCAGCGTTGTATCACCAGGGGGGCGCGATGGCTACACCTTC
TRBD1 | TRBJ1-2 | TRBV3-1/TRBV3-2 | NA | CASSQGTGGIGYTF | TGTGCCAGCAGCCAAGGAACAGGGGGCATTGGCTACACCTTC
TRBD1 | TRBJ1-5 | TRBV29-1 | few | CSASGQSNQPQHF | TGCAGCGCATCGGGACAGAGCAATCAGCCCCAGCATTTT
TRBD1 | TRBJ1-1 | TRBV28 | few | CASSSQPGQGRSTEAFF | TGTGCCAGCAGTTCGCAGCCCGGACAGGGGCGCTCTACTGAAGCTTTCTTT
TRBD1 | TRBJ1-6 | TRBV6-2/TRBV6-3 | NA | CASSLDRGYSPLHF | TGTGCCAGCAGTCTGGACAGGGGATATTCACCCCTCCACTTT
NA | TRBJ1-2 | TRBV29-1 | NA | CSVVAGVNYGYTF | TGCAGCGTTGTGGCAGGCGTCAACTATGGCTACACCTTC
NA | TRBJ1-5 | TRBV6-5 | NA | CASSTVYQPQHF | TGTGCCAGCAGTACAGTATATCAGCCCCAGCATTTT
TRBD2 | TRBJ2-3 | TRBV9 | once | CASSVGLAGVGDTQYF | TGTGCCAGCAGCGTCGGACTAGCGGGAGTAGGGGATACGCAGTATTTT
TRBD2 | TRBJ2-1 | TRBV10-3 | NA | CAISDGTSGNNEQFF | TGTGCCATCAGTGACGGTACAAGCGGGAACAATGAGCAGTTCTTC
TRBD1 | TRBJ1-4 | TRBV4-1 | once | CASSRNNRGQEYEKLFF | TGCGCCAGCAGCCGTAATAATAGGGGACAGGAGTATGAAAAACTGTTTTTT
NA | TRBJ2-5 | TRBV29-1 | NA | CSVEDLRAGEETQYF | TGCAGCGTTGAAGATCTTCGGGCAGGGGAAGAGACCCAGTACTTC
TRBD1 | TRBJ2-2 | TRBV7-8 | NA | CASSSTGGTGELFF | TGTGCCAGCAGCTCTACAGGGGGGACCGGGGAGCTGTTTTTT
NA | TRBJ2-7 | TRBV3-1/TRBV3-2 | NA | CASSQDHYRTPSYEQYF | TGTGCCAGCAGCCAAGATCATTATAGGACTCCCTCCTACGAGCAGTACTTC
TRBD1 | TRBJ1-1 | TRBV6-1 | NA | CASSEGGGREAFF | TGTGCCAGCAGTGAAGGAGGGGGCAGAGAAGCTTTCTTT
TRBD2 | TRBJ2-7 | TRBV14 | NA | CASGSRSGGQQYF | TGTGCCAGCGGCAGCCGTTCGGGAGGGCAGCAGTACTTC
TRBD2 | TRBJ2-1 | TRBV2 | many | CASRPVAGANNEQFF | TGTGCCAGCAGACCCGTAGCGGGGGCGAACAATGAGCAGTTCTTC
NA | TRBJ1-5 | TRBV10-3 | NA | CAISEVSQPQHF | TGTGCCATCAGTGAGGTTAGTCAGCCCCAGCATTTT
NA | TRBJ2-3 | TRBV4-2 | NA | CASSQVGGGRGKDTQYF | TGTGCCAGCAGCCAAGTCGGGGGCGGGAGAGGAAAAGATACGCAGTATTTT
NA | TRBJ1-5 | TRBV30 | NA | CAWSNGVGNQPQHF | TGTGCCTGGAGTAACGGGGTTGGCAATCAGCCCCAGCATTTT
TRBD2 | TRBJ2-7 | TRBV3-1/TRBV3-2 | NA | CASSQGRTSGSYEQYF | TGTGCCAGCAGCCAAGGGAGGACTAGCGGTTCCTACGAGCAGTACTTC
NA | TRBJ1-5 | TRBV7-2 | NA | CASHGTGSGPQHF | TGTGCCAGCCACGGGACTGGTTCGGGGCCCCAGCATTTT
TRBD1 | TRBJ1-6 | TRBV30 | many | CAWMGPAEQGGRPLHF | TGTGCCTGGATGGGACCTGCGGAACAGGGGGGTAGGCCCCTCCACTTT
TRBD1 | TRBJ2-1 | TRBV30 | once | CAWIEVQGFSSLFF | TGTGCCTGGATAGAAGTACAGGGGTTTAGTAGTCTGTTCTTC
NA | TRBJ1-4 | TRBV5-1 | NA | CASSLVYGGVRTNEKLFF | TGCGCCAGCAGCTTGGTTTATGGCGGGGTCAGGACTAATGAAAAACTGTTTTTT
NA | TRBJ2-3 | TRBV27 | NA | CASSSRVSSTDTQYF | TGTGCCAGCAGTTCCAGGGTTTCTAGCACAGATACGCAGTATTTT
NA | TRBJ1-1 | TRBV15 | once | CATSRGGGNTEAFF | TGTGCCACCAGCAGAGGGGGGGGGAACACTGAAGCTTTCTTT
TRBD2 | TRBJ2-1 | TRBV4-1 | NA | CASSRLAGINEQFF | TGCGCCAGCAGCCGACTAGCGGGGATCAATGAGCAGTTCTTC
NA | TRBJ1-5 | TRBV24-1 | NA | CATGGGAGPQHF | TGTGCCACCGGAGGGGGGGCAGGGCCCCAGCATTTT
NA | TRBJ2-7 | TRBV6-5 | few | CASSYTGISSYEQYF | TGTGCCAGCAGTTATACCGGGATATCTTCCTACGAGCAGTACTTC
NA | TRBJ2-3 | TRBV25-1 | NA | CASSEYQDYTDTQYF | TGTGCCAGCAGTGAATATCAAGACTACACAGATACGCAGTATTTT
NA | TRBJ1-5 | TRBV7-2 | NA | CASSLVVWQNQPQHF | TGTGCCAGCAGCTTAGTCGTATGGCAGAATCAGCCCCAGCATTTT
TRBD1 | TRBJ1-1 | TRBV3-1/TRBV3-2 | NA | CASSSSRTGHTEAFF | TGTGCCAGCAGTTCGAGCCGGACAGGTCACACTGAAGCTTTCTTT
TRBD2 | TRBJ2-7 | TRBV6-5 | NA | CASSYRTSGRNEQYF | TGTGCCAGCAGTTACCGGACTAGCGGGAGGAACGAGCAGTACTTC
NA | TRBJ2-7 | TRBV24-1 | NA | CATSMSGAREQYF | TGTGCCACCAGTATGTCAGGGGCGCGAGAGCAGTACTTC
TRBD2 | TRBJ2-5 | TRBV7-2 | NA | CASSFLGLAEETQYF | TGTGCCAGCAGCTTTCTAGGACTAGCCGAGGAGACCCAGTACTTC
NA | TRBJ1-2 | TRBV2 | few | CASSYGNYGYTF | TGTGCCAGCAGTTACGGTAACTATGGCTACACCTTC
TRBD2 | TRBJ2-2 | TRBV5-1 | NA | CASSSSGRDTGELFF | TGCGCCAGCAGCTCTAGCGGGAGAGACACCGGGGAGCTGTTTTTT
TRBD2 | TRBJ2-7 | TRBV7-2 | NA | CASSFGRGAYYEQYF | TGTGCCAGCAGCTTTGGGCGGGGGGCATACTACGAGCAGTACTTC
NA | TRBJ1-4 | TRBV27 | NA | CASSFRGGEKLFF | TGTGCCAGCAGTTTTCGCGGGGGAGAAAAACTGTTTTTT
NA | TRBJ1-2 | TRBV5-6 | NA | CASSSLYYGYTF | TGTGCCAGCAGCTCCCTATACTATGGCTACACCTTC
NA | TRBJ1-4 | TRBV4-3 | NA | CASSPGGRTNEKLFF | TGCGCCAGCAGCCCAGGAGGGAGGACTAATGAAAAACTGTTTTTT
NA | TRBJ1-2 | TRBV10-3 | NA | CAISHDTRRIYGYTF | TGTGCCATCAGCCACGACACCCGACGGATCTATGGCTACACCTTC
NA | TRBJ1-2 | TRBV7-3 | few | CASSLTLDSQGYTF | TGTGCCAGCAGCTTAACACTGGACAGCCAGGGCTACACCTTC
NA | TRBJ1-6 | TRBV3-1/TRBV3-2 | NA | CASSQTRTPYNSPLHF | TGTGCCAGCAGCCAAACCCGGACACCCTATAATTCACCCCTCCACTTT
NA | TRBJ2-7 | TRBV7-8 | NA | CASSLRGAGNLFAGARSYEQYF | TGTGCCAGCAGCTTAAGGGGGGCGGGTAACCTCTTTGCGGGAGCCCGCTCCTACGAGCAGTACTTC
NA | TRBJ1-2 | TRBV6-1 | NA | CASSEGGEGGYTF | TGTGCCAGCAGTGAAGGCGGGGAGGGAGGCTACACCTTC
NA | TRBJ1-4 | TRBV5-1 | NA | CASSLILGAGEKLFF | TGCGCCAGCAGCCTTATTTTGGGGGCGGGTGAAAAACTGTTTTTT
NA | TRBJ1-3 | TRBV28 | few | CASSLFRQEISGNTIYF | TGTGCCAGCAGTTTATTTAGGCAGGAAATCTCTGGAAACACCATATATTTT
NA | TRBJ1-4 | TRBV3-1/TRBV3-2 | once | CASSHAGTTNEKLFF | TGTGCCAGCAGCCACGCCGGGACAACTAATGAAAAACTGTTTTTT
TRBD2 | TRBJ2-7 | TRBV28 | NA | CASSSGGSDSYEQYF | TGTGCCAGCAGCTCCGGGGGGAGCGACTCCTACGAGCAGTACTTC
NA | TRBJ1-1 | TRBV27 | NA | CASSLTGRGTEAFF | TGTGCCAGCAGTTTAACCGGGAGGGGCACTGAAGCTTTCTTT
NA | TRBJ1-2 | TRBV21-1 | NA | CASRKCGDNLDFNYGYTF | TGTGCCAGCAGAAAATGTGGGGACAACTTAGACTTTAACTATGGCTACACCTTC
TRBD2 | TRBJ2-2 | TRBV2 | NA | CASGAGSNTGELFF | TGTGCCAGCGGAGCGGGGTCGAACACCGGGGAGCTGTTTTTT